This TCR beta chain was recorded in a study of CD8 T cells in Susac syndrome. Trimming stripped 2 bases from V and 9 bases from J, with 17 bases between. The CDR3 is 16 residues long. Germline CDR1 is MGHDK and CDR2 is SYGVNS. Sequencing of TCR beta was performed on blood CD8+ and CD4+ T cells. FACS was used to enrich TEMRA cells, whereas the CD8+ and CD4+ T cells were obtained by negative isolation. An amount of RNA that ranged from about 0.45 to 1 ug was reverse transcribed with random hexamers. The TCR beta CDR3 was amplified by immunoSEQ multiplex PCR across 54 Vbeta, 13 Jbeta. TCRdb reprocessed the immunoSEQ multiplex PCR reads via MiXCR and lists one record per CDR3 protein. The table has 300,000 or so distinct CDR3 sequences, roughly nine tenths seen once.

This TCR was recovered from a human donor with multiple sclerosis. Sequencing input: CD4+ T cells from PBMCs. The J gene is TRBJ1-6, the V gene TRBV25-1; D may be TRBD1 (6 bases). The CDR3 sequence is CASSERGGDHASPLHF. The CDR3 DNA reads as TGTGCCAGCAGTGAACGAGGGGGGGATCACGCTTCACCCCTCCACTTT. The full variable domain, its missing parts supplied by reference TRBV25-1 and TRBJ1-6, is EADIYQTPRYLVIGTGKKITLECSQTMGHDKMYWYQQDPGMELHLIHYSYGVNSTEKGDLSSESTVSRIRTEHFPLTLESARPSHTSQYLCASSERGGDHASPLHFGNGTRLTVT.